A selection of T cell receptor beta chains follows, all from one sample in a study of cytomegalovirus exposure and HLA in healthy donors. Generated by immunoSEQ multiplex PCR, the TCRdb table keeps only in-frame clones and is missing some. The sample holds tens of thousands of clones, around 90% seen once. The sample taken for sequencing was PBMCs. The receptors shown here come from a woman in her twenties or thirties in good health and CMV-seronegative. CDR3s include the opening cysteine and the closing phenylalanine or tryptophan.

v_gene	j_gene	CDR3aa
TRBV20-1	TRBJ2-7	CSASRAGEQYF
TRBV19	TRBJ1-2	CASSINLRGYSNYGYTF
TRBV29-1	TRBJ1-4	CSVVGQGVEKLFF
TRBV28	TRBJ2-7	CASSLWTAYEQYF
TRBV11-2	TRBJ2-1	CASSRAPTGVNEQFF
TRBV28	TRBJ2-7	CASSQTGNIYEQYF
TRBV28	TRBJ1-2	CASKARSANYGYTF
TRBV15	TRBJ2-7	CATSSPSGISYEQYF
TRBV5-1	TRBJ2-7	CASSFAGWSYEQYF
TRBV5-1	TRBJ2-1	CASSSDFYNEQFF
TRBV19	TRBJ1-2	CASSVDTPYGYTF
TRBV5-4	TRBJ2-5	CASSWKGRETQYF
TRBV28	TRBJ2-3	CASSSLGTDSDTQYF
TRBV7-9	TRBJ2-3	CASSSVGAITSTDTQYF
TRBV6-4	TRBJ2-3	CASSDGGALRDTQYF
TRBV30	TRBJ1-1	CAWSPAGQVYTEAFF
TRBV5-1	TRBJ2-1	CASSLRGNIYNEQFF
TRBV6-5	TRBJ1-5	CASSTGQGMGQPQHF
TRBV5-1	TRBJ2-5	CASSLRQGRRETQYF
TRBV5-1	TRBJ1-1	CASSWLQYNTEAFF
TRBV19	TRBJ1-2	CASSITGTGNYGYTF
TRBV6-5	TRBJ2-7	CASSPGTGPYEQYF
TRBV28	TRBJ2-7	CASSTGTSGDYEQYF
TRBV28	TRBJ2-5	CASSLIAGQRQETQYF
TRBV4-2	TRBJ2-7	CASSQGQGSYEQYF
TRBV28	TRBJ2-1	CASRSSGSGNEQFF
TRBV9	TRBJ1-1	CASSAKQGISDTEAFF
TRBV7-9	TRBJ2-3	CASSLAGGTDTQYF
TRBV29-1	TRBJ2-2	CSVEGPTGELFF
TRBV9	TRBJ1-1	CASSVSGFMNTEAFF
TRBV29-1	TRBJ2-7	CSAGQISYEQYF
TRBV2	TRBJ1-4	CASRREVVLFF
TRBV27	TRBJ2-7	CASSFLTGEQYF
TRBV28	TRBJ2-2	CASRTGTANTGELFF
TRBV9	TRBJ2-7	CASSAYSSGEQYF
TRBV11-2	TRBJ1-1	CASSLGGAFF
TRBV20-1	TRBJ2-7	CRPGTTDEQYF
TRBV7-2	TRBJ1-5	CASSATLSNQPQHF
TRBV7-8	TRBJ1-1	CASSSTAGDNTEAFF
TRBV15	TRBJ1-2	CATSRVKEGTDGYTF
TRBV19	TRBJ1-2	CASSGEGPRRGYTF
TRBV11-2	TRBJ2-2	CASSLFQRAGELFF
TRBV25-1	TRBJ2-2	CASIKSDSTGELFF
TRBV27	TRBJ1-5	CASSLQGARMHF
TRBV5-5	TRBJ2-2	CASSRTGGPGELFF
TRBV7-9	TRBJ1-2	CASTLPGQGSYGYTF
TRBV5-5	TRBJ1-2	CASSLDGQGALGGYTF
TRBV29-1	TRBJ2-3	CSVDQGASATQYF